The T cell receptor (beta chain) described here comes from a study of blood T cell repertoires in COVID-19. From germline, CDR1 is SGHRS and CDR2 YFSETQ. This CDR3 has 14 amino acids. V dropped 4 bases and J dropped 3; count of bases not matched to a gene: 6. Here immunoSEQ multiplex PCR was the method, and the copy in TCRdb shows in-frame clones only, minus some. The sample includes 170,000 or so clones, 65% to 90% of them seen just once. The clonotype comes from a man aged 50 or older with active or convalescent COVID-19. Sequencing was performed on peripheral blood. V and J are TRBV5-1 and TRBJ2-7, with 8 bases fitting TRBD1. CDR3 coding DNA: TGCGCCAGCAGCGCGGGACAGGCGGTCTACGAGCAGTACTTC. Translated, it gives CASSAGQAVYEQYF.